This TCR beta chain originates from a study of glioma-infiltrating T cells after dendritic cell vaccination. At the level of the study: Dendritic cell vaccine was injected intradermally three times, biweekly.

The PCR used 60 V beta and 13 J beta primers. Data came from immunoSEQ multiplex PCR; TCRdb stores just in-frame clones and leaves some out. The sample has 99,000 or so clones, 85% to 90% seen once. Germline V gene lookup returns CDR1 ENHRY and CDR2 SYGVKD. The CDR3 is 14 residues long. The V segment lost 8 bases and the J segment 1 base; nucleotides outside the gene matches: 3. Study results and caveats: Patients with more pretreatment TILs had longer time to progression and survival. Few patients contributed both blood and tumor specimens.

In this sample, this clone turned up a few times. Its antigen is as yet unknown. Documented time point: after dendritic cell vaccination, including at tumor progression/relapse. V and J are TRBV10-3 and TRBJ1-5; 9 nucleotides line up with TRBD1. The sequence was collected from a human donor with glioblastoma. The material sequenced was blood, taken after dendritic cell vaccination. CDR3 loop: CAIRDRVSNQPQHF. In DNA, the CDR3 is TGTGCCATCCGGGACAGGGTGAGCAATCAGCCCCAGCATTTT.